Below, 9 T cell receptor beta chains from the same sample are listed, as sequenced in a study of T cells in Graves' hyperthyroidism and ophthalmopathy. Amplified TCR beta CDR3 regions came from RNA transcripts. TCR CDR3 underwent first-round RT-PCR with the HTBI primer set. TCRdb itself ran the multiplex PCR reads through MiXCR, one entry per CDR3 protein. The table records hundreds of thousands of distinct CDR3 sequences, around 45% of them present only once. Sequencing was done on a sample of peripheral blood or thyroid tissue (not recorded which). All receptors come from a woman younger than 35 with Graves' hyperthyroidism.

The table lists this clonotype with many counts. The J gene is TRBJ1-4, the V gene TRBV7-2; tentative D call: TRBD1 (5 bases). V shed 5 bases and J shed 8 bases, with 15 bases lying between them. Germline-derived CDR1 and CDR2 are SGHTA and FQGNSA. The length of the CDR3 is 14 residues. The CDR3 DNA reads as TGTGCCAGCAGCCGAGATGGGACTGGGGAAAAACTGTTTTTT. It yields the protein CASSRDGTGEKLFF.

This chain links TRBV5-1 with TRBJ2-3, with D maybe TRBD2 (5 bases). The CDR3 is made up of 12 amino acids. Germline values: CDR1 SGHRS, CDR2 YFSETQ. V was shortened by 4 bases and J by 6 bases, with 9 bases between the two germline ends. The CDR3 spells CASSPGEDTQYF. The CDR3 DNA follows: TGCGCCAGCAGCCCCGGGGAGGATACGCAGTATTTT.

The chain links TRBV10-3 to TRBJ2-7; 8 bases fit TRBD2. V lost 10 bases and J lost 1; bases outside the gene matches: 12. The CDR3 spans 15 residues. Per germline, CDR1 ENHRY and CDR2 SYGVKD. CDR3 DNA sequence: TGTGCCAGCTCACCACGGCCTAGCGGGTCCTACGAGCAGTACTTC. Translation: CASSPRPSGSYEQYF.

This clonotype was observed a handful of times. J is TRBJ1-1 and V is TRBV5-1; 7 nucleotides agree with TRBD1. Trimming cost V 0 bases and J 7 bases; bases outside gene matches: 3. CDR3 size: 13 residues. The germline V gene encodes CDR1 SGHRS and CDR2 YFSETQ. CDR3 region: CASSLAGQVEAFF. Written as DNA, the CDR3 is TGCGCCAGCAGCTTGGCTGGACAGGTTGAAGCTTTCTTT.

The rearrangement uses TRBV24-1 and TRBJ1-2, with a weak D call TRBD1 (5 bases). The V and J ends lost 3 bases and 3 bases respectively, with 10 bases between them. Germline V gene data show CDR1 as KGHDR and CDR2 as SFDVKD. This CDR3 is built from 14 residues. The CDR3 protein is CATSDAGVDYGYTF. The DNA for the CDR3 is TGTGCCACCAGTGATGCGGGGGTTGACTATGGCTACACCTTC.

This chain links TRBV29-1 with TRBJ1-5; maybe TRBD1 (6 bases). Trimming took 4 bases from V and 6 from J, leaving 13 bases between them. CDR1 SQVTM and CDR2 ANQGSEA come from the germline V gene. The CDR3 runs to 13 residues. The CDR3 DNA reads as TGCAGCGTTGTTCCGGGGGGCGGTCAGCCCCAGCATTTT. Translation: CSVVPGGGQPQHF. Supplemented by reference TRBV29-1 and TRBJ1-5, the full variable domain reads SAVISQKPSRDICQRGTSLTIQCQVDSQVTMMFWYRQQPGQSLTLIATANQGSEATYESGFVIDKFPISRPNLTFSTLTVSNMSPEDSSIYLCSVVPGGGQPQHFGDGTRLSIL.

This clonotype was detected only once. Since a much larger clone is just one base distant, this may be a read error. The V call is TRBV11-3, the J call TRBJ2-7; possibly TRBD2 for D (5 bases). The CDR3 consists of 15 residues. The germline V gene has CDR1 SGHNT and CDR2 YENEEA. In DNA form, the CDR3 reads TGTGCCAGCAGCTATGTCGGGGAAGCTGCCTACGAGCTGTACTTC. Residues: CASSYVGEAAYELYF.

The V gene is TRBV25-1, the J gene TRBJ1-1; 8 bases are a match to TRBD1. V was clipped by 6 bases and J by 7 bases; unmatched bases: 10. The CDR3 contains 14 residues. CDR1 and CDR2 from the germline V gene are MGHDK and SYGVNS. The chain's CDR3 is CASSVARDRNEAFF. The DNA for the CDR3 is TGTGCCAGCAGCGTTGCCCGGGACAGGAATGAAGCTTTCTTT.

This clonotype was detected many times. The rearrangement uses TRBV2 and TRBJ2-7; D gene uncertain. V lost 6 bases and J lost 3, with 9 bases in between. Germline CDR1 is SNHLY and CDR2 is FYNNEI. The CDR3 runs 12 residues. CDR3 region: CASSPRIYEQYF. CDR3 DNA sequence: TGTGCCAGCAGCCCCAGAATCTACGAGCAGTACTTC.